This note documents a single T cell receptor (beta chain) sequence. What it binds is not known. These data are taken from a study of cytomegalovirus exposure and HLA in healthy donors. The CDR3 sequence is 14 residues long. From germline, CDR1 is SGHDT and CDR2 YYEEEE. V dropped 0 bases and J dropped 4 bases, with 10 bases sitting between them. Whole-study results and caveats: Reported results showed that the classifier diagnosed cytomegalovirus status with high specificity and sensitivity. CMV serostatus was the sole immune exposure information available. Productive rates of about 87% or about 30% were seen for most TCR beta V segments in an earlier analysis. Across HLA loci, a later analysis found differing TCR association rates, with DRB1 most and HLA-C fewest.

Vbeta (60) and Jbeta (13) primers were used in the PCR. The table came from immunoSEQ multiplex PCR; TCRdb's copy has only in-frame clones and leaves some out. The table lists 200,000 to 250,000 clones, more than 60% of them singletons. The V and J genes are TRBV5-6 and TRBJ2-5; D may be TRBD1 (5 bases). The sequenced sample was PBMCs. The origin of this receptor is a man in his forties in good health and CMV-seronegative. This CDR3 reads CASSLEGVRETQYF. CDR3 nucleotide sequence: TGTGCCAGCAGCTTGGAAGGGGTTCGAGAGACCCAGTACTTC.